These T cell receptor beta chains were read from a single sample in a study of T cells expressing NK-cell markers. With the 5' RACE reads reprocessed, TCRdb shows one record per CDR3 protein and no DNA. The sample's table shows roughly 380,000 distinct CDR3 sequences. The material sequenced was blood T cells: a sorted CD56 or NKG2C T cell subset, CD4+ or CD8+ T cells, or bulk PBMC T cells (not recorded which). These receptors were collected from a man aged 18 to 69 in good health. CDR3s include the opening cysteine and the closing phenylalanine or tryptophan.

j_gene,v_gene,len,CDR3aa
TRBJ1-6,TRBV11-2,18,CASSSAQGIFSYNSPLHF
TRBJ2-2,TRBV7-2,17,CASSLVPGTINTGELFF
TRBJ2-1,TRBV19,15,CASSSGTGSVNEQFF
TRBJ2-7,TRBV3-1,15,CASSRGSGGYYEQYF
TRBJ1-2,TRBV6-5,14,CASSYFGQANGYTF
TRBJ1-6,TRBV6-5,15,CASSYVDSSNSPLHF
TRBJ2-4,TRBV6-1,13,CASQDSPQNIQYF
TRBJ1-2,TRBV20-1,13,CSARGQGDGGYTF
TRBJ2-5,TRBV2,15,CASSASLALQETQYF
TRBJ1-3,TRBV20-1,16,CSARHSNRHSGNTIYF
TRBJ2-1,TRBV24-1,15,CATSYGGTSYNEQFF
TRBJ2-3,TRBV12-3/TRBV12-4,16,CASSSIAGARRDTQYF
TRBJ1-1,TRBV6-4,15,CASRTTQGVNTEAFF
TRBJ2-1,TRBV30,15,CAWTPLWDAYNEQFF
TRBJ2-2,TRBV2,13,CASSAGNTGELFF
TRBJ2-5,TRBV5-6,12,CASSLVGKAQYF
TRBJ2-1,TRBV7-3,17,CASSRREGWSSYNEQFF
TRBJ2-7,TRBV7-9,14,CASSQGAGSYEQYF
TRBJ2-5,TRBV5-1,18,CASSRKGDRGWGQETQYF
TRBJ2-1,TRBV20-1,14,CSAKPAFSTNEQFF
TRBJ2-7,TRBV27,14,CASSSQRGLYEQYF
TRBJ1-6,TRBV12-3/TRBV12-4,12,CASTDGPSPLHF
TRBJ2-5,TRBV4-2,14,CASSQLLATETQYF
TRBJ1-1,TRBV5-1,15,CASSLANIENTEAFF
TRBJ2-1,TRBV11-2,18,CASSYLAGASYSYNEQFF
TRBJ2-7,TRBV20-1,16,CSASQAPGTAYGEQYF